The 9 T cell receptor beta chains presented below share a single source sample, sequenced in a study of OX40 agonist ivuxolimab in advanced cancers. The assay was immunoSEQ multiplex PCR, and TCRdb's table has in-frame clones only and misses some. This table has over 85,000 clones, 70% to 90% appearing once. The source material was CD4+ or CD8+ T cells sorted from blood, sampled in a trial of the OX40 agonist ivuxolimab. Every receptor here comes from an adult with an advanced solid tumor such as melanoma, head and neck, liver or kidney cancer.

This chain links TRBV7-8 with TRBJ1-3; D is unclear. With 6 bases removed from V and 3 bases from J, the gap between germline ends came to 6 bases. This CDR3 spans 12 amino acids. CDR1 is SGHVS and CDR2 is FQNEAQ in the germline V gene. The CDR3 region is CASSLLGNTIYF. DNA of the CDR3: TGTGCCAGCAGTCTTCTTGGAAACACCATATATTTT.

The chain uses TRBV19 and TRBJ1-1; the D is unclear. The V gene's germline CDR1 is LNHDA and CDR2 SQIVND (reference sequence). Trimming took off 4 bases at V and 1 base at J, with 10 bases between the two ends. The CDR3 is 14 residues long. The CDR3 reads CASSRSTENTEAFF. The CDR3 bases are TGTGCCAGTAGTAGATCAACAGAGAACACTGAAGCTTTCTTT.

The chain combines TRBV9 with TRBJ1-3; D unresolved. CDR3 length equals 14 residues. With 0 bases removed from V and 1 base from J, the gap between germline ends came to 5 bases. Germline V CDR1 and CDR2: SGDLS, YYNGEE. The CDR3 DNA follows: TGTGCCAGCAGCGTAGACCCGTCTGGAAACACCATATATTTT. It encodes CASSVDPSGNTIYF.

Here the CDR3 DNA reads TGTGCCAGCAGTGCTCGTGGGGGAATTATCTCTGGGGCCAACGTCCTGACTTTC. Translating it yields CASSARGGIISGANVLTF. The V call is TRBV2, the J call TRBJ2-6; D tentatively fits TRBD1 or TRBD2 (5 bases each). Germline CDR1 and CDR2: SNHLY and FYNNEI. The CDR3 spans 18 residues. Trimming stripped 4 bases from V and 0 bases from J, with 16 bases between.

The rearrangement joins TRBV5-1 to TRBJ1-3; possibly TRBD1 for D (6 bases). The germline V gene encodes CDR1 SGHRS and CDR2 YFSETQ. This CDR3 is 16 amino acids long. Trimming stripped 3 bases from V and 3 bases from J, with 16 bases between. The CDR3 DNA sequence: TGCGCCAGCAGCTCCCAACCAACAGGGCGTGGAAACACCATATATTTT. This sequence encodes CASSSQPTGRGNTIYF.

The V gene is TRBV11-3, the J gene TRBJ2-1; D is perhaps TRBD2 (6 bases). CDR1 and CDR2 from the germline V gene are SGHNT and YENEEA. V was shortened by 1 base and J by 11 bases, with 15 bases between the two germline ends. The CDR3 covers 14 residues. CDR3 sequence (DNA): TGTGCCAGCAGCTTAGGATTCGGGGGAAACCAGCAGTTCTTC. Translation: CASSLGFGGNQQFF.

This clone was seen a few times. The chain recombines TRBV20-1 with TRBJ2-3, with D tentatively TRBD1 or TRBD2 (5 bases each). Trimming pared 6 bases from V and 6 bases from J, leaving 7 bases between. The CDR3 runs to 10 residues. Germline V gene data show CDR1 as DFQATT and CDR2 as SNEGSKA (reference sequence). CDR3 sequence: CSAEGDTQYF. DNA of the CDR3: TGCAGTGCCGAGGGGGATACGCAGTATTTT.

The rearrangement uses TRBV27 and TRBJ2-3; TRBD2 agrees at 8 bases. This CDR3 is 17 amino acids long. J gave up 2 bases and V 3 bases, and 10 bases lay outside the gene matches. Germline V gene data show CDR1 as MNHEY and CDR2 as SMNVEV (reference sequence). The CDR3 DNA follows: TGTGCCAGCAGTTTTCAGATCCGGGGGGGTTACACAGATACGCAGTATTTT. Amino acids: CASSFQIRGGYTDTQYF.

J is TRBJ2-3 and V is TRBV9, with no clear D. The CDR3 length is 16 residues. Germline V CDR1 and CDR2: SGDLS, YYNGEE. Trimming shortened V by 0 bases and J by 2 bases, and 13 bases separated the two germline ends. CDR3 in amino acids: CASSVGLTVATDTQYF. The CDR3 region has the DNA TGTGCCAGCAGCGTAGGTCTCACAGTAGCCACAGATACGCAGTATTTT.